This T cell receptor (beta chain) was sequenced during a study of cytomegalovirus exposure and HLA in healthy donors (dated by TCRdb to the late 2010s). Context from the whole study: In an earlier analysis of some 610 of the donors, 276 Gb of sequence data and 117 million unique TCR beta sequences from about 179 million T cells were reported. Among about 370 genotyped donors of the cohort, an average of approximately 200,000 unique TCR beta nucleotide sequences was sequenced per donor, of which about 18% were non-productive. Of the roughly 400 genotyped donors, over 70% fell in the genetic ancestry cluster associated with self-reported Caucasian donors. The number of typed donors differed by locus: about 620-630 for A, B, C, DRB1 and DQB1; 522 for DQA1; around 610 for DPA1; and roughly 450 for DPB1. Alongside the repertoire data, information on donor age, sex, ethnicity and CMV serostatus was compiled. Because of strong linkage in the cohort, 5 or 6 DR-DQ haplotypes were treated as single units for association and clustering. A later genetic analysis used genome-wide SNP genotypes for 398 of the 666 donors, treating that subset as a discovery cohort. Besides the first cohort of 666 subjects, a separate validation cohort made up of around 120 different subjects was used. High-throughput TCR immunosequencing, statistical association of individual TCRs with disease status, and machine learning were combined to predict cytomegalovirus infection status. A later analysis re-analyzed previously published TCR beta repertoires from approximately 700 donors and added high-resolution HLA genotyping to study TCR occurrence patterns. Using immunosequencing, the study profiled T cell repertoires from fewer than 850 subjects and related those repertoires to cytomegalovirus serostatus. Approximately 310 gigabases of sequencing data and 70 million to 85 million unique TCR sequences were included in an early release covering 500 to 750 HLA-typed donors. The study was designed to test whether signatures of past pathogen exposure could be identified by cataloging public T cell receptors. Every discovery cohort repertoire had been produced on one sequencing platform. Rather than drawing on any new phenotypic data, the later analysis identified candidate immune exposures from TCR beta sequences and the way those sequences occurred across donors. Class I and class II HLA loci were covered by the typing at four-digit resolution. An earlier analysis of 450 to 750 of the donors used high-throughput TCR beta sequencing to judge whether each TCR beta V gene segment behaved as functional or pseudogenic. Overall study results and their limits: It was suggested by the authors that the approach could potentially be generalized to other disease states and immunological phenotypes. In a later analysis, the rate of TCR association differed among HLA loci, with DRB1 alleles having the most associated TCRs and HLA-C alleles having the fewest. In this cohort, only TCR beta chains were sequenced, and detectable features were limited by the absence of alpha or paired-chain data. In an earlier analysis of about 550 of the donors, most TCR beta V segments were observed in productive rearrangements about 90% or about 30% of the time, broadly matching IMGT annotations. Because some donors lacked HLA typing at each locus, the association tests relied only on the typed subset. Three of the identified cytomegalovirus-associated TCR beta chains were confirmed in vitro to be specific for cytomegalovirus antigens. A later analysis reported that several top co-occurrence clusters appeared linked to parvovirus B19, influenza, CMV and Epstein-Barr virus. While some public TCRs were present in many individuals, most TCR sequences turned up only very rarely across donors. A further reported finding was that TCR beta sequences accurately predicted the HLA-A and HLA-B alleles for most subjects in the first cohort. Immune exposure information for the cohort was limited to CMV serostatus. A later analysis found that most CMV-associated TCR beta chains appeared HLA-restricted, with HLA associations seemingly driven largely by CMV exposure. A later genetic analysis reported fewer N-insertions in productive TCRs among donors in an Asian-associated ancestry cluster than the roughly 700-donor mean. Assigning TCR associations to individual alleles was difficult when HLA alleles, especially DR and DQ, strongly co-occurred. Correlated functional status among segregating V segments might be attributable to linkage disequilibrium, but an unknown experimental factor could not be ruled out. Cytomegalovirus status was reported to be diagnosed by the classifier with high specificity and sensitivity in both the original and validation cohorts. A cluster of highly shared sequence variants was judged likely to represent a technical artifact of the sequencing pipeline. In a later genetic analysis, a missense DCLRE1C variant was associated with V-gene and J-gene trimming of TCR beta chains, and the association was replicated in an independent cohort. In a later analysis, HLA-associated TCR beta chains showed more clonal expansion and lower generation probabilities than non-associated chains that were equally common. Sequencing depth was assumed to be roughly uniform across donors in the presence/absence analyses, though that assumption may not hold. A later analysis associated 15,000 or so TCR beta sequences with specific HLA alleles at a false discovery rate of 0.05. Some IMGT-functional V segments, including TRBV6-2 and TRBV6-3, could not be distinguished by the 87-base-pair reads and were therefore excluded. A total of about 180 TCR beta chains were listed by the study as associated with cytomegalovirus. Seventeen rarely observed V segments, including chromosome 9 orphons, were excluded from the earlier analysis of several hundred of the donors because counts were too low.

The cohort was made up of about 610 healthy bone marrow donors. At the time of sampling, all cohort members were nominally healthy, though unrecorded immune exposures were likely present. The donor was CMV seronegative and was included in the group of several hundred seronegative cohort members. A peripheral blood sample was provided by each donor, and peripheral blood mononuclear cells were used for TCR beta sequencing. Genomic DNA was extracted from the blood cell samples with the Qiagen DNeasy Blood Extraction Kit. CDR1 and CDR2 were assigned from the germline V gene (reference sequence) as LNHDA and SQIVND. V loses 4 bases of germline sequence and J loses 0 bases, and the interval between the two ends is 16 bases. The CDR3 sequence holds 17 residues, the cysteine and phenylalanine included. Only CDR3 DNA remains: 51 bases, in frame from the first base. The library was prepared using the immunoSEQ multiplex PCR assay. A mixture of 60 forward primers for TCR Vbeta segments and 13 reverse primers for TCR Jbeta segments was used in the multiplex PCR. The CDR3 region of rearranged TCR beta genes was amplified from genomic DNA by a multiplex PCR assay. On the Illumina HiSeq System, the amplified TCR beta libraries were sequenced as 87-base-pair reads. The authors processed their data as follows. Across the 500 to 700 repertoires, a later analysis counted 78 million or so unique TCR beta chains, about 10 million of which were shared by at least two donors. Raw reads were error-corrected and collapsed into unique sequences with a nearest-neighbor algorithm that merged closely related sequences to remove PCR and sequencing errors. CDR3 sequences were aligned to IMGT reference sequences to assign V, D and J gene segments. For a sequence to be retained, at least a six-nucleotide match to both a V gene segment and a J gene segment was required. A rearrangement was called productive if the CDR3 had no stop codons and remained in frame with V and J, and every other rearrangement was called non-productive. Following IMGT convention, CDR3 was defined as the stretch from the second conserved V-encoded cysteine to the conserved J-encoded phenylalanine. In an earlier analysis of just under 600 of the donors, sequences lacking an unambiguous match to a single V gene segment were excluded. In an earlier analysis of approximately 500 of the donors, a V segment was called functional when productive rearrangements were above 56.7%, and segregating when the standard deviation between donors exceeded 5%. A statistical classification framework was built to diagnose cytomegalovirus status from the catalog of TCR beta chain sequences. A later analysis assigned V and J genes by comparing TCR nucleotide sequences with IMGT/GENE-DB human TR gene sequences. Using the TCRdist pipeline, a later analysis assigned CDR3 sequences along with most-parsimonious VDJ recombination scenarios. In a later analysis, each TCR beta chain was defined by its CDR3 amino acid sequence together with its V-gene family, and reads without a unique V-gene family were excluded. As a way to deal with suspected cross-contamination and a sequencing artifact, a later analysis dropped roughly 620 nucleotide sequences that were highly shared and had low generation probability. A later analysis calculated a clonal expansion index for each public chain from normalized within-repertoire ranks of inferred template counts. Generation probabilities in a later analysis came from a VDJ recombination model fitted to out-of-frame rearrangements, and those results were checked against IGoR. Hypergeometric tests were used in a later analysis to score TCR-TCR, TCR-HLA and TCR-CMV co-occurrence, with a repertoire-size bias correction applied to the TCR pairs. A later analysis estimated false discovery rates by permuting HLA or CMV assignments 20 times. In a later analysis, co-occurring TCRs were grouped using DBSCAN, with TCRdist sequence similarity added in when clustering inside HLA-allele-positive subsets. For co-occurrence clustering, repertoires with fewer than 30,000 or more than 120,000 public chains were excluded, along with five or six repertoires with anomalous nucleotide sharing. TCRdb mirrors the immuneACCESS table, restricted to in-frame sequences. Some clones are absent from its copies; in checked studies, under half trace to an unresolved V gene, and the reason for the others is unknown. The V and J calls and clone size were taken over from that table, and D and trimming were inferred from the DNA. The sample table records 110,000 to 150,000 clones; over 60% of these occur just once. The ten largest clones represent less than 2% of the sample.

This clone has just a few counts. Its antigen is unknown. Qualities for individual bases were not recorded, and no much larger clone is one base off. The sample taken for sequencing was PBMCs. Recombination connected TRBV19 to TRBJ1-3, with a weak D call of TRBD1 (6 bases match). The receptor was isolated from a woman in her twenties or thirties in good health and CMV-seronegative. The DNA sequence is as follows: TGTGCCAGTAGTAGGGGACAAGGCCTCAACTCTGGAAACACCATATATTTT. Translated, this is CASSRGQGLNSGNTIYF. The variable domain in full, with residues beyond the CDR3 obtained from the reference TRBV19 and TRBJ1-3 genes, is DGGITQSPKYLFRKEGQNVTLSCEQNLNHDAMYWYRQDPGQGLRLIYYSQIVNDFQKGDIAEGYSVSREKKESFPLTVTSAQKNPTAFYLCASSRGQGLNSGNTIYFGEGSWLTVV.